Presented here are 22 T cell receptor beta chains from one specimen sequenced in a study of blood T cell repertoires in COVID-19. Assay used: immunoSEQ multiplex PCR; TCRdb lists only in-frame clones, some missing. This sample has some 300,000 clones; roughly 90% occur once, and the top ten carry roughly 0.94%. Sequenced sample: PBMCs or T cells enriched from blood (not recorded which). Receptor source: a woman between 25 and 40 years old who had recovered from COVID-19.

The chain carries TRBV6-5 and TRBJ1-5; D is possibly TRBD1 (5 bases). With 2 bases removed from V and 4 bases from J, the gap between germline ends came to 9 bases. This CDR3 has 14 amino acids. Looked up from germline, CDR1 is MNHEY and CDR2 is SVGAGI. The CDR3 loop reads CASSYRGDNQPQHF. DNA of the CDR3: TGTGCCAGCAGTTACCGGGGGGATAATCAGCCCCAGCATTTT.

V usage is TRBV7-9 and J usage is TRBJ2-4; D is perhaps TRBD1 (6 bases). CDR3 length: 13 residues. Germline values: CDR1 SEHNR, CDR2 FQNEAQ (reference sequence). Trimming left V 1 base short and J 9 bases short, with 10 bases between. The CDR3 sequence is CASSLEPRGIQYF. CDR3 in DNA: TGTGCCAGCAGCTTAGAGCCCAGGGGCATTCAGTACTTC.

The chain combines TRBV5-4 with TRBJ2-6; TRBD2 matches 11 bases. CDR3 size: 19 residues. V lost 4 bases and J lost 0; bases outside the gene matches: 9. Looked up from germline, CDR1 is SGHNT and CDR2 is YYREEE (reference sequence). The chain's CDR3 is CASSLELAGAISGANVLTF. DNA of the CDR3: TGTGCCAGCAGCCTTGAACTAGCGGGGGCAATCTCTGGGGCCAACGTCCTGACTTTC.

The CDR3, as DNA: TGTGCGGTAGCGGGGGGGCTTTTGAACGGGGAGCTGTTTTTT. Its protein product is CAVAGGLLNGELFF. The rearrangement links TRBV6-5 to TRBJ2-2; 11 bases match TRBD2. Germline V gives CDR1 MNHEY, CDR2 SVGAGI. This CDR3 has 14 amino acids.

The chain is built from TRBV5-6 and TRBJ2-1, with TRBD1 identical over 9 bases. The CDR3 totals 15 residues. Losses at the gene ends were 4 bases for V and 2 bases for J; bases not matched to a gene: 4. CDR1 is SGHDT, CDR2 YYEEEE, per germline. DNA for the CDR3: TGTGCCAGCAGCGTAGGGACAGGGACCTACAATGAGCAGTTCTTC. Translating it yields CASSVGTGTYNEQFF.

V is TRBV7-6 and J is TRBJ1-1; 7 positions agree with TRBD1. Trimming cost V 5 bases and J 2 bases; bases outside gene matches: 2. The CDR3 extends over 13 amino acids. CDR1 is SGHVS and CDR2 is FNYEAQ in the germline V gene. CDR3 DNA sequence: TGTGCCAGCAGCCAGGGGGGAAACACTGAAGCTTTCTTT. It specifies CASSQGGNTEAFF.

CDR3 protein: CASSQAPVEGGEKLFF. The CDR3, as DNA: TGCGCCAGCAGCCAAGCCCCGGTTGAGGGCGGCGAAAAACTGTTTTTT. The chain couples TRBV4-3 to TRBJ1-4; no clear D gene. V dropped 1 base and J dropped 8 bases, with 17 bases sitting between them. This CDR3 contains 16 residues. The germline V gene encodes CDR1 LGHNA and CDR2 YSLEER.

CDR3: CASSGAGGSPLHF. CDR3 DNA sequence: TGTGCCAGCAGTGGGGCAGGGGGCTCACCCCTCCACTTT. This chain connects TRBV2 to TRBJ1-6, with 8 bases matching TRBD1. CDR1 and CDR2 from the germline V gene are SNHLY and FYNNEI. The CDR3 is 13 amino acids. The V segment lost 4 bases and the J segment 10 bases; nucleotides outside the gene matches: 3. The variable domain in full, completed from reference TRBV2 and TRBJ1-6, reads EPEVTQTPSHQVTQMGQEVILRCVPISNHLYFYWYRQILGQKVEFLVSFYNNEISEKSEIFDDQFSVERPDGSNFTLKIRSTKLEDSAMYFCASSGAGGSPLHFGNGTRLTVT.

V gene TRBV28 combines with J gene TRBJ1-4; D possibly corresponds to TRBD1 (6 bases). Trimming pared 5 bases from V and 0 bases from J, leaving 10 bases between. CDR3 length: 15 amino acids. Germline assignment: CDR1 MDHEN and CDR2 SYDVKM. The CDR3 loop is CASSLRQATNEKLFF. CDR3 in DNA: TGTGCCAGCAGTCTCCGACAGGCAACTAATGAAAAACTGTTTTTT.

V usage is TRBV5-1 and J usage is TRBJ2-7; 9 nucleotides align to TRBD1. Germline lookup yields CDR1 SGHRS and CDR2 YFSETQ. This CDR3 has 15 residues. V shed 4 bases, J shed 1 base, and the junction held 6 bases outside the gene matches. The CDR3 DNA reads as TGCGCCAGCAGCCCATCGACAGGGGGATCCTACGAGCAGTACTTC. Translating gives CASSPSTGGSYEQYF.

V gene TRBV5-1 combines with J gene TRBJ2-1, with 9 bases that match TRBD1. V was pared by 4 bases and J by 3 bases, with 5 bases of the junction left unmatched. The CDR3 is made up of 15 amino acids. The germline gives CDR1 SGHRS, CDR2 YFSETQ. The chain's CDR3 is CASSQTGGRYNEQFF. As DNA, the CDR3 is TGCGCCAGCAGCCAGACAGGGGGACGCTACAATGAGCAGTTCTTC.

The chain recombines TRBV21-1 with TRBJ2-1; TRBD2 is the table's D call, not checked against the DNA. TRBV21-1 is reported as a pseudogene. The CDR3 totals 15 residues. The CDR3 DNA sequence: TGTGCCAGCAGCAAAGTCCCGGGGACTAGCGATGAGCAGTTCTTC. This gives the protein CASSKVPGTSDEQFF.

The chain has TRBV7-9 and TRBJ2-5, with 8 bases identical to TRBD1. With V trimmed by 3 bases and J by 5 bases, 5 bases remained unmatched. In germline, CDR1 is SEHNR, CDR2 FQNEAQ (reference sequence). The CDR3 has 14 residues. Written as DNA, the CDR3 is TGTGCCAGCAGCTTGACAGGGGATCGGGAGACCCAGTACTTC. It yields the protein CASSLTGDRETQYF.

The chain couples TRBV30 to TRBJ1-1, with 8 bases matching TRBD1. CDR3 length equals 11 residues. Germline assignment: CDR1 GTSNPN and CDR2 SVGIG (reference sequence). The V and J ends lost 2 bases and 11 bases, in that order; junction bases with no gene match: 4. CDR3 nucleotides: TGTGCCTGGAGTTCGACAGGGGAGGCTTTCTTT. Translation gives CAWSSTGEAFF.

The chain couples TRBV2 to TRBJ2-1, with 9 bases aligning to TRBD1. This CDR3 contains 15 residues. V shed 6 bases and J 5 bases; nucleotides not matched to a gene: 8. Germline V gene lookup returns CDR1 SNHLY and CDR2 FYNNEI. In DNA, the CDR3 is TGTGCCAGCAGAGATTCCGGGACAGGGAACAATGAGCAGTTCTTC. Its translation: CASRDSGTGNNEQFF.

This sequence joins TRBV4-2 and TRBJ2-3; 9 bases are shared with TRBD2. The CDR3 is 18 residues long. The germline V gene encodes CDR1 LGHNA and CDR2 YNFKEQ. Trimming took 0 bases from V and 3 from J; bases not matched to a gene: 10. CDR3 in DNA: TGTGCCAGCAGCCAAGAGTTTAGTAGCGGGGGATGGACAGATACGCAGTATTTT. Its translation is CASSQEFSSGGWTDTQYF.

The CDR3 DNA is TGCGCCAGCAGCCAAGAGGGACAGGGGGCTCAAGAGACCCAGTACTTC. It is translated as CASSQEGQGAQETQYF. This rearrangement joins TRBV4-1 to TRBJ2-5, with 12 positions matching TRBD1. From germline, CDR1 is MGHRA and CDR2 YSYEKL. J gave up 2 bases and V 0 bases, and 1 base lay outside the gene matches. The CDR3 has 16 residues.

This clone was detected once. The chain has TRBV12-3 or TRBV12-4 and TRBJ1-5; no clear D gene. This CDR3 contains 12 residues. The ends were cut back, 6 bases at V and 13 bases at J, with 16 bases in the middle. The DNA for the CDR3 is TGTGCCAGCAGGGGAGGCCGAGGGATTCAGCATTTT. This translates into CASRGGRGIQHF.

This rearrangement joins TRBV9 to TRBJ1-2, with a weak D call TRBD1 (6 bases). V lost 4 bases and J 5 bases, leaving 18 bases between the germline ends. The CDR3 extends over 15 amino acids. Germline-derived CDR1 and CDR2 are SGDLS and YYNGEE. CDR3 amino acids: CASSSGGGAFYGYTF. The CDR3 nucleotides are TGTGCCAGCAGCTCAGGCGGGGGGGCGTTTTATGGCTACACCTTC.

V usage is TRBV7-8 and J usage is TRBJ2-5, with 7 bases lining up with TRBD2. J lost 2 bases, V lost 0 bases, and 3 bases had no gene match. The length of the CDR3 is 15 residues. Germline CDR1 and CDR2: SGHVS and FQNEAQ. Written as DNA, the CDR3 is TGTGCCAGCAGCTTAGCAGGTAGCGGGCAAGAGACCCAGTACTTC. Its protein is CASSLAGSGQETQYF. Full variable domain (missing parts from reference TRBV7-8 and TRBJ2-5): GAGVSQSPRYKVAKRGQDVALRCDPISGHVSLFWYQQALGQGPEFLTYFQNEAQLDKSGLPSDRFFAERPEGSVSTLKIQRTQQEDSAVYLCASSLAGSGQETQYFGPGTRLLVL.

The chain employs TRBV9 and TRBJ2-3, with TRBD2 identical over 13 bases. Germline CDR1 and CDR2: SGDLS and YYNGEE. The CDR3 is 16 amino acids. The V gene end was trimmed by 3 bases and the J gene end by 4 bases; junction bases not matched to a gene: 5. The CDR3 bases are TGTGCCAGCAGCGGACCACTAGCGGGGGGGGCAGATACGCAGTATTTT. Encoded protein: CASSGPLAGGADTQYF.

This clone showed up just once. The chain employs TRBV14 and TRBJ1-2; 9 nucleotides match TRBD1. CDR1 and CDR2 (germline): SGHDN, FVKESK. V shed 6 bases and J 4 bases; nucleotides not matched to a gene: 3. The CDR3 has 13 amino acids. For the CDR3, the DNA is TGTGCCAGCAGTCCGACAGGGGGCTATGGCTACACCTTC. This translates into CASSPTGGYGYTF.